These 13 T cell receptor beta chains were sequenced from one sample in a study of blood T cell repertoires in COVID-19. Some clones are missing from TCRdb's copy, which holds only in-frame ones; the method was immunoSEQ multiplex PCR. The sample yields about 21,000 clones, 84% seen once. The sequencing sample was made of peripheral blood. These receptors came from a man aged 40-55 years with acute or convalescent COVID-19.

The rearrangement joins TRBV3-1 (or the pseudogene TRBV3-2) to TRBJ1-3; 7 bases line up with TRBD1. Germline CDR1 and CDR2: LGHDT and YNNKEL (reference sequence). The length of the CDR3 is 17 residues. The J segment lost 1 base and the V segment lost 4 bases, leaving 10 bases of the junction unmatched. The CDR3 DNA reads TGTGCCAGCAGCCTGGCTAACAGGGGTTGGTCTGGAAACACCATATATTTT. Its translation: CASSLANRGWSGNTIYF.

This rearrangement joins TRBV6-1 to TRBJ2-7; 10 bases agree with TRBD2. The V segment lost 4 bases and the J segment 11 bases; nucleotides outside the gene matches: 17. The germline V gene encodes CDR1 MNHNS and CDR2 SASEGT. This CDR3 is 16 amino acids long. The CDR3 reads CASSGETLAGSILEYF. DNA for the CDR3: TGTGCCAGCAGTGGCGAAACACTAGCGGGATCCATACTTGAGTACTTC.

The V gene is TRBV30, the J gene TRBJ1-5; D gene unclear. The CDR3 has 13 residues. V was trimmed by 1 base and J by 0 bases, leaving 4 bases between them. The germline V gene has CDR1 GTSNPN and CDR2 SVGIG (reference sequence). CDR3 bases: TGTGCCTGGAGTGCTTTTAGCAATCAGCCCCAGCATTTT. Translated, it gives CAWSAFSNQPQHF.

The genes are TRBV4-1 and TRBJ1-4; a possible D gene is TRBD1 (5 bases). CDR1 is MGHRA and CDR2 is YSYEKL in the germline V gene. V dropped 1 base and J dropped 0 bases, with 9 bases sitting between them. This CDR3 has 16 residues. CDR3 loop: CASSQVPTATNEKLFF. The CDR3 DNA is TGCGCCAGCAGCCAAGTCCCGACAGCAACTAATGAAAAACTGTTTTTT.

For the CDR3, the DNA is TGTGCCAGTAGTCCTGCCTTAAGGACGGGGAGCAATGAGCAGTTCTTC. Its translation: CASSPALRTGSNEQFF. V gene TRBV19 combines with J gene TRBJ2-1; possibly TRBD2 for D (5 bases). V lost 5 bases, J lost 6 bases, and 20 bases lay in between. CDR1 LNHDA and CDR2 SQIVND come from the germline V gene (reference sequence). The CDR3 runs to 16 residues. The whole variable domain, filled in from reference TRBV19 and TRBJ2-1, reads DGGITQSPKYLFRKEGQNVTLSCEQNLNHDAMYWYRQDPGQGLRLIYYSQIVNDFQKGDIAEGYSVSREKKESFPLTVTSAQKNPTAFYLCASSPALRTGSNEQFFGPGTRLTVL.

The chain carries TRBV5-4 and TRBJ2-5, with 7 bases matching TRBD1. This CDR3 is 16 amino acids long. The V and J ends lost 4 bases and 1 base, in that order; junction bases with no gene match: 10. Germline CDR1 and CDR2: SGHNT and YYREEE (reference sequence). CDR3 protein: CASSIPGQYIQETQYF. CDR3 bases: TGTGCCAGCAGCATACCGGGACAGTATATCCAAGAGACCCAGTACTTC.

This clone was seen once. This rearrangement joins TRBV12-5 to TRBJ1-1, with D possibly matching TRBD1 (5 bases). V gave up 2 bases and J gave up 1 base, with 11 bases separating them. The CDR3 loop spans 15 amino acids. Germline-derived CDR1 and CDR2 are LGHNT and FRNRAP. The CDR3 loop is CASGLRSTGNTEAFF. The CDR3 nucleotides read TGTGCTAGTGGTTTGAGATCCACAGGGAACACTGAAGCTTTCTTT.

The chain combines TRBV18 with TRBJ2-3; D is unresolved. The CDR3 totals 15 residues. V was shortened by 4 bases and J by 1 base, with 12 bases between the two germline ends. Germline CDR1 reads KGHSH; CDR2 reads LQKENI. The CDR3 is CASSHRVGGTDTQYF. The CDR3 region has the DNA TGTGCCAGCTCACACCGGGTTGGAGGCACAGATACGCAGTATTTT.

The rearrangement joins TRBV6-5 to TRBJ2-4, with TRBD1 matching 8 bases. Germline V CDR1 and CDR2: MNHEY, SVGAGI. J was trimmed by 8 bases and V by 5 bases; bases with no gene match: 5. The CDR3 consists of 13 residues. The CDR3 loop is CASSRDRGDIQYF. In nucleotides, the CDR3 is TGTGCCAGCAGTAGAGACAGGGGAGACATTCAGTACTTC.

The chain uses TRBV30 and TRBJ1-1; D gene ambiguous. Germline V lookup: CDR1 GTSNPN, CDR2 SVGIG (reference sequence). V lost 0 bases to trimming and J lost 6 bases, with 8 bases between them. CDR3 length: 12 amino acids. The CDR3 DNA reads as TGTGCCTGGAGTGTACCACAGCCTGAAGCTTTCTTT. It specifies CAWSVPQPEAFF.

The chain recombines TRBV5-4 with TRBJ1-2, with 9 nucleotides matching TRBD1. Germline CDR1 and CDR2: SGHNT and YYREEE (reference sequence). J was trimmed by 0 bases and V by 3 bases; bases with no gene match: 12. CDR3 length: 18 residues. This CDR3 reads CASSSGQGRVEANYGYTF. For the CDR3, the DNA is TGTGCCAGCAGCTCGGGACAGGGAAGGGTGGAAGCTAACTATGGCTACACCTTC.

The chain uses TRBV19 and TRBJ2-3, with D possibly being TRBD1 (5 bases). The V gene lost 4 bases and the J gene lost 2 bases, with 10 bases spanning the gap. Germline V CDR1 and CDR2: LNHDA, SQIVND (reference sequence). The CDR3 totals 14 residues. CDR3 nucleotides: TGTGCCAGTAGTACCAGGGTAATCACAGATACGCAGTATTTT. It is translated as CASSTRVITDTQYF.

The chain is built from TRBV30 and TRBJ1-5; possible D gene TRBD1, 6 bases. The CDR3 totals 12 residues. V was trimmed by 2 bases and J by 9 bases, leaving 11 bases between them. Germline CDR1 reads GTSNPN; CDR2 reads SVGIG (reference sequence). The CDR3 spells CAWSQGSGPQHF. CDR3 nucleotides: TGTGCCTGGAGTCAGGGGTCTGGGCCCCAGCATTTT.